Below are 19 T cell receptor beta chains sequenced from a single sample in a study of cytomegalovirus exposure and HLA in healthy donors. The data were produced by immunoSEQ multiplex PCR, yet TCRdb's version contains in-frame clones alone and is incomplete. The sample shows roughly 56,000 clones, around 93% of them seen only once. What was sequenced was PBMCs. The receptor source for this set is a young woman in good health and CMV-seropositive.

The V call is TRBV12-1, the J call TRBJ2-7; the D call TRBD2 from the table was never checked on the DNA. TRBV12-1 is shown as a pseudogene. The CDR3 contains 16 residues. CDR3 in amino acids: CASPPRGPLANYEQYF. The DNA for the CDR3 is TGTGCCAGCCCACCCCGGGGACCACTAGCCAACTACGAGCAGTACTTC.

This clone was seen a single time. This CDR3 is CATSGSGSSTDTQYF. DNA for the CDR3: TGTGCCACCTCCGGTAGCGGATCTAGCACAGATACGCAGTATTTT. The chain employs TRBV6-6 and TRBJ2-3, with D perhaps matching TRBD2 (6 bases). The CDR3 covers 15 residues. Per germline, CDR1 MNHNY and CDR2 SVGAGI (reference sequence). Trimming took off 10 bases at V and 0 bases at J, with 17 bases between the two ends.

Points on this clone: The identical CDR3 is also encoded by other nucleotide sequences in the sample. The chain links TRBV5-1 to TRBJ1-4; D is possibly TRBD1 (6 bases). V lost 0 bases to trimming and J lost 4 bases, with 10 bases between them. Germline V gene lookup returns CDR1 SGHRS and CDR2 YFSETQ. CDR3 size: 15 residues. The CDR3 loop reads CASSLAEGGNEKLFF. As DNA, the CDR3 is TGCGCCAGCAGCTTGGCCGAAGGGGGTAATGAAAAACTGTTTTTT.

This chain uses TRBV10-3 with TRBJ1-1; D is unclear. Germline loops: CDR1 ENHRY, CDR2 SYGVKD. V shed 6 bases and J shed 0 bases, with 29 bases lying between them. This CDR3 is built from 20 residues. The CDR3 loop reads CAIRKNRGEASRKVNTEAFF. DNA of the CDR3: TGTGCCATCAGAAAAAACCGTGGGGAGGCCTCTCGAAAAGTGAACACTGAAGCTTTCTTT.

The chain uses TRBV28 and TRBJ2-4; TRBD1 matches 10 bases. The CDR3 loop spans 16 amino acids. CDR1 MDHEN and CDR2 SYDVKM come from the germline V gene. After removal of 6 bases from V and 0 bases from J, the junction contained 5 bases not matched to a gene. CDR3 DNA: TGTGCCAGCAGCAGACAGGGGGCTCTAGCCAAAAACATTCAGTACTTC. Residues: CASSRQGALAKNIQYF.

This clone was counted between two and nine times. The rearrangement joins TRBV7-9 to TRBJ1-6; D unclear. Trimming left V 4 bases short and J 0 bases short, with 10 bases between. There are 16 residues in the CDR3. Germline V CDR1 and CDR2: SEHNR, FQNEAQ (reference sequence). In DNA, the CDR3 is TGTGCCAGCAGCTCCACTGTGAGCTCCTATAATTCACCCCTCCACTTT. Translated: CASSSTVSSYNSPLHF.

V is TRBV5-1 and J is TRBJ2-7, with 9 positions matching TRBD2. CDR3 size: 15 residues. Germline V gene data show CDR1 as SGHRS and CDR2 as YFSETQ. V gave up 4 bases and J gave up 7 bases; unmatched junction bases: 12. CDR3 nucleotides: TGCGCCAGCAGCCCCGTTGTAGCGGGGGCTCAAGAGCAGTACTTC. This translates into CASSPVVAGAQEQYF.

The rearrangement uses TRBV7-2 and TRBJ1-4; 11 positions agree with TRBD1. Germline lookup yields CDR1 SGHTA and CDR2 FQGNSA. The CDR3 has 16 amino acids. Trimming removed 5 bases from V and 7 bases from J; junction bases left unmatched: 9. In DNA form, the CDR3 reads TGTGCCAGCAGCCGATCCTATGGGACAGGGGGTGAAAAACTGTTTTTT. Translation: CASSRSYGTGGEKLFF. Full variable domain (outside the CDR3, taken from reference TRBV7-2 and TRBJ1-4): GAGVSQSPSNKVTEKGKDVELRCDPISGHTALYWYRQSLGQGLEFLIYFQGNSAPDKSGLPSDRFSAERTGGSVSTLTIQRTQQEDSAVYLCASSRSYGTGGEKLFFGSGTQLSVL.

The V call is TRBV4-1, the J call TRBJ2-1, with 16 positions matching TRBD2. The CDR3 extends over 15 amino acids. The J segment lost 7 bases and the V segment lost 6 bases, leaving 3 bases of the junction unmatched. Germline lookup yields CDR1 MGHRA and CDR2 YSYEKL. For the CDR3, the DNA is TGCGCCAGCAGGGGACTAGCGGGGGGGTTGAATGAGCAGTTCTTC. It yields the protein CASRGLAGGLNEQFF.

The chain recombines TRBV7-2 with TRBJ2-7; D perhaps matches TRBD2 (6 bases). This CDR3 region has 15 residues. V dropped 1 base and J dropped 7 bases, with 17 bases sitting between them. CDR1 and CDR2 from the germline V gene are SGHTA and FQGNSA. The CDR3 sequence is CASSLGEVKSREQYF. The CDR3 region has the DNA TGTGCCAGCAGCTTAGGGGAGGTCAAGAGCAGAGAGCAGTACTTC.

The gene calls are TRBV2 and TRBJ1-2; a possible D gene is TRBD1 (6 bases). CDR1 is SNHLY, CDR2 FYNNEI, per germline. Trimming cost V 8 bases and J 8 bases, with 15 bases left between them. The CDR3 totals 12 residues. The CDR3 sequence: CASRTLGAGYTF. In nucleotides, the CDR3 is TGTGCCAGCCGGACGTTGGGGGCCGGCTACACCTTC.

This clone was counted only a few times. The chain has TRBV5-1 and TRBJ2-3; tentative D call: TRBD2 (5 bases). Germline V gene data show CDR1 as SGHRS and CDR2 as YFSETQ. The length of the CDR3 is 14 residues. The germline V and J ends were trimmed by 0 bases and 0 bases, with 5 bases remaining between them. The DNA of the CDR3 is TGCGCCAGCAGCTTGGGGACTAGCACAGATACGCAGTATTTT. Its translation: CASSLGTSTDTQYF.

The chain recombines TRBV2 with TRBJ1-2; D might be TRBD1 (6 bases). This CDR3 comprises 13 residues. Trimming cost V 8 bases and J 0 bases, with 10 bases left between them. CDR1 is SNHLY, CDR2 FYNNEI, per germline. CDR3 DNA: TGTGCCAGCGCGGACAGCGCTAACTATGGCTACACCTTC. It is translated as CASADSANYGYTF.

The chain links TRBV29-1 to TRBJ1-5; 9 nucleotides agree with TRBD1. Germline assignment: CDR1 SQVTM and CDR2 ANQGSEA. The CDR3 is 13 amino acids. J gave up 3 bases and V 4 bases, and 1 base lay outside the gene matches. CDR3 loop: CSVGTGDNQPQHF. DNA for the CDR3: TGCAGCGTTGGGACAGGGGACAATCAGCCCCAGCATTTT.

The genes are TRBV6-4 and TRBJ2-1; D might be TRBD1 (6 bases). The germline gives CDR1 MRHNA, CDR2 SNTAGT. This CDR3 has 14 amino acids. V lost 4 bases, J lost 2 bases, and 9 bases lay in between. DNA of the CDR3: TGTGCCAGCAGTGTGGGGGCAGCCTACAATGAGCAGTTCTTC. Its translation is CASSVGAAYNEQFF.

The genes are TRBV19 and TRBJ1-1; no clear D. Trimming shortened V by 5 bases and J by 1 base, and 8 bases separated the two germline ends. Germline V gene data show CDR1 as LNHDA and CDR2 as SQIVND (reference sequence). This CDR3 comprises 13 residues. The CDR3 DNA reads as TGTGCCAGTAGTCCCCAATGGAACACTGAAGCTTTCTTT. Encoded protein: CASSPQWNTEAFF.

CDR3 nucleotide sequence: TGTGCCAGCAGTTTAAGGTTAGCGGGGGCGTCTAGCACAGATACGCAGTATTTT. It codes for CASSLRLAGASSTDTQYF. The chain couples TRBV28 to TRBJ2-3; 9 bases map to TRBD2. The CDR3 has 18 residues. The V gene's germline CDR1 is MDHEN and CDR2 SYDVKM. V lost 2 bases to trimming and J lost 0 bases; unmatched junction nucleotides: 9.

CDR3: CASSFTGSGSGNTIYF. The CDR3 DNA is TGTGCCAGCAGCTTTACAGGGTCGGGCTCTGGAAACACCATATATTTT. The chain has TRBV7-8 and TRBJ1-3; TRBD1 might be the D (6 bases). Trimming stripped 3 bases from V and 0 bases from J, with 12 bases between. Per the germline V gene, CDR1 is SGHVS and CDR2 is FQNEAQ. CDR3 length equals 16 residues.

The V gene is TRBV6-1, the J gene TRBJ2-1, with D possibly being TRBD1 (5 bases). With 7 bases removed from V and 4 bases from J, the gap between germline ends came to 11 bases. The CDR3 loop spans 13 amino acids. Per germline, CDR1 MNHNS and CDR2 SASEGT. CDR3 coding DNA: TGTGCCAGCAAAGGACATCCTTACAATGAGCAGTTCTTC. This gives the protein CASKGHPYNEQFF.